This TCR beta chain was found in a study of shared clonotypes between healthy human individuals (dated by TCRdb to 2020 to 2022). Looking at the study overall: Two women and three men aged 18 to 49 years were included in the cohort. Per donor, three plates each were used for CD4 naive and CD4 memory, two for CD8 naive, and one for CD8 memory. Blood TCR repertoires of about five healthy adults were deeply sequenced to estimate repertoire size and the extent of clonotype sharing between individuals. Libraries were prepared and TCR repertoires were sequenced by different laboratories using diverse techniques, in order to increase sequencing depth and limit assay-specific biases. Between about 0.94 and 8.9 billion PBMCs per donor were obtained by leukapheresis. Study-wide conclusions, independent of this receptor: Even with the large sequencing depth, rarefaction of the sorted-subset datasets indicated that sequencing was incomplete. Across four donors, about 5.2% of naive CD4, around 3.3% of naive CD8, 2% to 2.5% of memory CD4, and over 0.35% of memory CD8 clonotypes were shared. Naive subsets generally had larger estimated clonotype richness than memory subsets did. Pairwise subsampling indicated that sequencing depth was expected to affect the degree of clonotype sharing among donors. Compared with non-shared clonotypes, clonotypes shared by all four sorted-subset donors had higher generation probabilities. Because the study included only a small number of donors, the genetic and exposure-history diversity represented was limited. Sampling was limited to blood, and TCR repertoires in tissue likely differ from TCR repertoires in blood.

Trimming accounts for 2 bases at V and 7 bases at J, while the number of junction bases matched to no gene is 5. CDR1 and CDR2, looked up from the germline V gene, are KGHSH and LQKENI. The CDR3 contains 15 residues, cysteine and phenylalanine counted. The entry retains the CDR3 DNA only, 45 bases that are in frame from base 1. This clone was recorded once. No cognate antigen has been identified for it. Nothing much larger sits one base from this clone, and base qualities are not available. The donors were healthy, HIV-negative adults who had no recently reported acute infections or vaccinations. Every donor was a Caucasian adult residing in Nashville, Tennessee, USA. CD4+ T cells were enriched by magnetic negative selection, after which naive cells were positively selected on CD45RA and the negative fraction was taken as the memory subset. After blood collection by leukapheresis, PBMCs were isolated using Ficoll-Histopaque density gradient centrifugation and then cryopreserved in the vapor phase of liquid nitrogen. Purity and quantity of every magnetically sorted T cell population were checked by analytical flow cytometry. Each sorted fraction had its genomic DNA isolated and then quantified by UV absorbance on a Nanodrop 2000c.

Using the deep immunoSEQ assay, TCR CDR3 regions were amplified from genomic DNA by multiplex PCR. Extracted genomic DNA from each cell subset was spread evenly across all wells of several immunoSEQ 96-well plates, with each plate serving as a replicate. Each replicate PCR for sorted subsets received about 0.2 ug genomic DNA, equal to about 30,000 T cell genomes. Purified libraries were measured with a Qubit 3.0 fluorometer, size-checked on a Bioanalyzer 2100, and measured again with the KAPA Library Quantification kit. Every immunoSEQ 96-well plate was sequenced on a dedicated single-read 150-cycle Illumina NextSeq 550 flow cell. The original methods were these. Because the immunoSEQ output held only junctional sequences and lacked quality scores, the filtering could not match the filtering applied to full-length reads. To assign V/J genes and CDR3, sequences were annotated against IMGT germline references using PyIR, a Python wrapper for IgBLAST v1.9. Any read was removed if the V/J assignment was weak (E-value above 1e-6), the CDR3 was missing, or the read contained stop codons, out-of-frame junctions, or ambiguous translated residues. V3J clonotypes were defined as sequences sharing the same inferred V gene, J gene, and CDR3 amino acid sequence. To compute the percentage overlap between repertoires, the number of shared unique clonotypes was divided by the size of the smaller repertoire. RTK rarefaction, the Chao1 estimator, and Recon v2.1 estimates of unobserved clonotypes were used to assess repertoire richness. Generation probabilities were computed with OLGA for all TCRbeta clonotypes obtained by the gDNA method from four donors. The immuneACCESS repertoire file appears here via TCRdb, limited to in-frame rearrangements. These files lack a portion of the clones; in checked studies, under half of the deficit traces to unresolved V genes, and the cause of the others is not known. V and J calls plus clone size are reproduced from that table; the DNA served to infer D and trimming. This sample gives about 2.4 million clones in total; about 92% of them show up just once. 0.11% to 0.15% of the sample comes from the top ten.

The sequencing input was naive CD4+ T cells sorted from blood. The cell subset or site label here, explained by the study, means: CD45RA+ positively selected. The chain is assembled from TRBV18 and TRBJ2-7; the central 13 bases match TRBD2. The sequence was collected from a man aged 18 to 29 in good health. This receptor has the CDR3 CASSPGLAGAGEQYF. The bases read TGTGCCAGCTCACCAGGACTAGCGGGAGCTGGGGAGCAGTACTTC.